The T cell receptor beta chain described here comes from a study of vaccination effects on CD4 cells after COVID-19. Across the whole study: Pre-vaccine samples were drawn 16 days and one week before the first dose.

With respect to this clone: Its antigen remains unknown.

Overall study results and limits: There were few convalescent patients in the study and no early post-infection timepoints.

CD4+ T cells specific for antigen were expanded with viral peptide pools by the ViraFEST assay before sequencing. Isolating CD4+ T cells followed about 11 days of culture. PCR-confirmed SARS-CoV-2 infection occurred in the person between March and December 2020. Under 2.5 million PBMC were placed in each well, which was supplemented with 8.5 to 10 IU/ml IL-2 and roughly 10 ug/ml peptides. The authors replaced half the medium with IL-2 medium on days 3 and 7. Produced via immunoSEQ multiplex PCR; TCRdb's table is partial and in-frame only. The table has 20,000 to 25,000 clones, roughly 70% seen once. The clonotype was recovered from a human donor who had a prior SARS-CoV-2 infection. The sample in question was CD4+ T cells from PBMCs cultured with a peptide pool, obtained before COVID-19 vaccination.

The DNA for the CDR3 is TGTGCCAGCAGCTTATCTACCCGACTAGCGCGAAGAGCCACAGATACGCAGTATTTT. Translated, it gives CASSLSTRLARRATDTQYF. The V call is TRBV7-9, the J call TRBJ2-3; 8 nucleotides align to TRBD2. Germline loops: CDR1 SEHNR, CDR2 FQNEAQ (reference sequence). The CDR3 spans 19 residues. J lost 2 bases, V lost 2 bases, and 15 bases had no gene match.